Presented here are 4 T cell receptor beta chains from one specimen sequenced in a study of CD8+CD57+ T cells in acquired aplastic anemia. Previously, flow cytometry had revealed CD8+CD57+ cell expansion in the patients chosen for sequencing. Profiling of TCR beta VDJ combinations and CDR3 sequences used genomic DNA as template. TCRdb ran MiXCR on the reads and lists one entry per CDR3 protein. The sample has 150,000 to 180,000 distinct CDR3 sequences, less than 60% seen once. Sequencing was done on a sample of sorted CD4+, CD8+, or CD8+CD57+ T cells (not recorded which) from PBMCs. The receptors shown here come from a human donor with aplastic anemia.

This clonotype occurred many times. CDR3 sequence: CASSYSGGTYEQYF. As DNA, the CDR3 is TGTGCCAGCAGTTATTCCGGGGGAACCTACGAGCAGTACTTC. The gene calls are TRBV6-2 or TRBV6-3 and TRBJ2-7; a weak D match, TRBD2 (6 bases). Per the germline V gene, CDR1 is MNHEY and CDR2 is SVGEGT. The CDR3 covers 14 residues. V was shortened by 3 bases and J by 2 bases, with 11 bases between the two germline ends.

This clonotype was counted only a few times. The chain recombines TRBV2 with TRBJ1-1; 8 bases fit TRBD1. Germline CDR1 is SNHLY and CDR2 is FYNNEI. V gave up 5 bases and J gave up 4 bases; unmatched junction bases: 6. The CDR3 contains 14 residues. CDR3 bases: TGTGCCAGCAGTTATACAGGGGGTGGCACTGAAGCTTTCTTT. This gives the protein CASSYTGGGTEAFF. Based on the CDR3 plus reference TRBV2 and TRBJ1-1, the full variable domain is EPEVTQTPSHQVTQMGQEVILRCVPISNHLYFYWYRQILGQKVEFLVSFYNNEISEKSEIFDDQFSVERPDGSNFTLKIRSTKLEDSAMYFCASSYTGGGTEAFFGQGTRLTVV.

This clonotype was seen repeatedly, ten times or more. The V and J genes are TRBV20-1 and TRBJ1-2; 7 bases fit TRBD1. The CDR3 consists of 13 residues. Trimming at V came to 5 bases and at J to 1 base, leaving 4 bases not matched to a gene. Germline CDR1 DFQATT, CDR2 SNEGSKA (reference sequence). The CDR3 DNA reads as TGCAGTGCTTTTGACAGGGATAACTATGGCTACACCTTC. It translates to CSAFDRDNYGYTF.

The chain uses TRBV15 and TRBJ2-2, with 12 bases that match TRBD2. The germline gives CDR1 LNHNV, CDR2 YYDKDF (reference sequence). The CDR3 consists of 16 residues. J was trimmed by 4 bases and V by 7 bases; bases with no gene match: 7. The CDR3 coding sequence is TGTGCCACCAACCCGACTAGCGGGAGTTCCACCGGGGAGCTGTTTTTT. Its protein product is CATNPTSGSSTGELFF.